Listed below are T cell receptor beta chains from one sample, sequenced in a study of blood T cell repertoires in COVID-19. The repertoire was sequenced with immunoSEQ multiplex PCR; TCRdb's copy has only in-frame clones and lacks some. The repertoire includes about 120,000 clones, over 80% of them detected once, and almost 30% sits in the top ten. Source material: peripheral blood. The origin of the receptors is a woman aged 70 to 79 with acute or convalescent COVID-19. The CDR3 runs from the conserved cysteine through the conserved F or W. A D gene is named only where the DNA matches it firmly. A clone size is listed for some rows: how often the clone was seen (once, few, many), or a class if it is expanded.

NA	14	TRBD1	TRBV7-6	TRBJ1-2	CASSLANRGQGFTF	TGTGCCAGCAGCTTAGCGAACAGGGGGCAGGGATTCACCTTC
NA	15	TRBD1	TRBV28	TRBJ1-5	CASSPGTGGYQPQHF	TGTGCCAGCAGTCCCGGGACAGGGGGCTATCAGCCCCAGCATTTT
few	15	TRBD2	TRBV6-5	TRBJ2-7	CASSRRASGGYEQYF	TGTGCCAGCAGTCGCCGAGCTAGCGGGGGCTACGAGCAGTACTTC
NA	16	NA	TRBV7-9	TRBJ1-4	CASSSNYRAPNEKLFF	TGTGCCAGCAGCTCGAACTACAGGGCCCCTAATGAAAAACTGTTTTTT
NA	13	NA	TRBV21-1	TRBJ1-3	CASSQVIGNTIYF	TGTGCCAGCTCCCAGGTAATTGGAAACACCATATATTTT
NA	15	TRBD1	TRBV6-5	TRBJ1-2	CASRVRGTGGRGYTF	TGTGCCAGCAGGGTTCGAGGGACAGGGGGTAGGGGCTACACCTTC
NA	13	NA	TRBV6-6	TRBJ1-5	CASSYARAGPQHF	TGTGCCAGCAGTTACGCCAGGGCTGGGCCCCAGCATTTT
NA	14	NA	TRBV7-2	TRBJ1-5	CASSLDREVQPQHF	TGTGCCAGCAGCTTAGATCGCGAGGTTCAGCCCCAGCATTTT
NA	16	NA	TRBV27	TRBJ1-5	CASRPPRGNSNQPQHF	TGTGCCAGCAGACCACCAAGAGGGAATAGCAATCAGCCCCAGCATTTT
NA	14	TRBD2	TRBV9	TRBJ2-7	CASSVEAGAYEQYF	TGTGCCAGCAGCGTAGAGGCGGGGGCCTACGAGCAGTACTTC
NA	14	TRBD1	TRBV11-2	TRBJ1-1	CASSPTGEYTEAFF	TGTGCCAGCAGCCCGACAGGGGAGTACACTGAAGCTTTCTTT
NA	16	TRBD1	TRBV28	TRBJ1-1	CASNPPDRQAGAEAFF	TGTGCCAGCAATCCACCGGACAGGCAGGCCGGGGCTGAAGCTTTCTTT
NA	14	NA	TRBV5-1	TRBJ1-1	CASSFEGPGTEAFF	TGCGCCAGCAGCTTTGAAGGTCCGGGCACTGAAGCTTTCTTT
NA	12	NA	TRBV6-6	TRBJ2-7	CASRAGLIEQYF	TGTGCCAGCAGGGCAGGGTTAATCGAGCAGTACTTC
NA	14	TRBD1	TRBV28	TRBJ1-6	CASSSGTGLSPLHF	TGTGCCAGCAGTTCCGGGACAGGGTTATCACCCCTCCACTTT
NA	13	NA	TRBV9	TRBJ1-2	CASSVGTNYGYTF	TGTGCCAGCAGCGTCGGGACTAACTATGGCTACACCTTC
few	13	TRBD1	TRBV29-1	TRBJ1-4	CSARQGFIEKLFF	TGCAGCGCACGACAGGGATTTATAGAAAAACTGTTTTTT
NA	13	NA	TRBV19	TRBJ1-2	CASTHSLYRGYTF	TGTGCCAGTACCCACAGCCTTTACCGTGGCTACACCTTC
NA	15	TRBD1	TRBV19	TRBJ1-4	CASSTPGQTTEKLFF	TGTGCCAGTAGTACGCCGGGACAGACGACAGAAAAACTGTTTTTT
NA	14	TRBD1	TRBV2	TRBJ2-5	CASSEQGGPETQYF	TGTGCCAGCAGTGAACAAGGGGGCCCGGAGACCCAGTACTTC
NA	13	NA	TRBV2	TRBJ1-2	CASSPRSNYGYTF	TGTGCCAGCAGTCCTAGATCCAACTATGGCTACACCTTC
NA	14	NA	TRBV7-2	TRBJ2-1	CASTLGGGGDEQFF	TGTGCCAGCACCCTGGGCGGGGGCGGTGATGAGCAGTTCTTC
NA	18	TRBD2	TRBV5-1	TRBJ2-1	CASSLTSGGAFGVSEQFF	TGCGCCAGCAGCTTGACTAGCGGGGGGGCCTTCGGAGTCAGTGAGCAGTTCTTC
NA	18	TRBD1	TRBV6-1	TRBJ1-1	CASSEAYARGLVGTEAFF	TGTGCCAGCAGTGAAGCTTATGCCAGGGGGCTTGTTGGCACTGAAGCTTTCTTT
NA	15	TRBD1	TRBV19	TRBJ2-7	CASSPRLPGQNEQYF	TGTGCCAGTAGTCCCCGCCTTCCGGGACAGAACGAGCAGTACTTC
NA	15	NA	TRBV9	TRBJ1-3	CASSVVPGLGNTIYF	TGTGCCAGCAGCGTAGTCCCCGGACTTGGAAACACCATATATTTT
NA	12	NA	TRBV29-1	TRBJ1-1	CSVEDTLRPAFF	TGCAGCGTTGAAGACACCCTGCGCCCAGCTTTCTTT
NA	15	NA	TRBV11-3	TRBJ1-1	CASSLAGTLNTEAFF	TGTGCCAGCAGCTTAGCCGGGACTCTGAACACTGAAGCTTTCTTT
NA	11	TRBD1	TRBV10-1	TRBJ2-7	CASMGDRAPDF	TGCGCCAGCATGGGGGACAGGGCCCCTGACTTC
NA	12	TRBD1	TRBV19	TRBJ1-2	CASSQGGYGYTF	TGTGCCAGTAGCCAGGGGGGCTATGGCTACACCTTC
NA	13	NA	TRBV9	TRBJ1-3	CASTTGTGNTIYF	TGTGCCAGTACTACAGGGACTGGAAACACCATATATTTT
NA	14	TRBD1	TRBV19	TRBJ1-1	CASRRQGTNTEAFF	TGTGCCAGTAGAAGACAGGGGACGAACACTGAAGCTTTCTTT
NA	11	NA	TRBV5-6	TRBJ1-2	CASSLNYGYTF	TGTGCCAGCAGTTTAAACTATGGCTACACCTTC
NA	14	NA	TRBV5-6	TRBJ1-6	CASSQTVYNSPLHF	TGTGCCAGCAGCCAGACAGTTTATAATTCACCCCTCCACTTT
NA	12	NA	TRBV6-1	TRBJ1-2	CASSEVNRGYTF	TGTGCCAGCAGTGAAGTAAACAGAGGCTACACCTTC
NA	15	NA	TRBV19	TRBJ1-5	CASSVGSYSNQPQHF	TGTGCCAGTAGTGTAGGGAGCTATAGCAATCAGCCCCAGCATTTT
once	14	TRBD1	TRBV28	TRBJ2-3	CASSQQGAKDTQYF	TGTGCCAGCAGCCAACAGGGGGCGAAAGATACGCAGTATTTT
NA	15	NA	TRBV5-1	TRBJ1-6	CASSLEAGAGSPLHF	TGCGCCAGCAGCTTGGAGGCAGGGGCCGGTTCACCCCTCCACTTT
NA	16	TRBD2	TRBV7-2	TRBJ2-5	CASSRTSGGPGGTQYF	TGTGCCAGCAGCCGTACTAGCGGGGGCCCCGGGGGGACCCAGTACTTC
NA	14	NA	TRBV18	TRBJ1-5	CASSLGGGNQPQHF	TGTGCCAGCTCGCTGGGGGGTGGCAATCAGCCCCAGCATTTT
NA	14	TRBD1	TRBV30	TRBJ1-4	CAWTLRTGLAKLFF	TGTGCCTGGACCCTCCGGACAGGGTTGGCAAAACTGTTTTTT
NA	15	TRBD1	TRBV5-1	TRBJ2-2	CASSSRGTGTGELFF	TGCGCCAGCAGCTCCCGTGGGACAGGGACCGGGGAGCTGTTTTTT
NA	11	NA	TRBV30	TRBJ2-7	CALSRGYEQYF	TGTGCCTTATCCCGGGGCTACGAGCAGTACTTC
once	15	NA	TRBV7-2	TRBJ1-5	CASSLERGDGQPQHF	TGTGCCAGCAGCTTAGAGCGGGGAGATGGCCAGCCCCAGCATTTT
NA	14	NA	TRBV3-1/TRBV3-2	TRBJ1-5	CASSPFGPNQPQHF	TGTGCCAGCAGCCCATTCGGTCCTAATCAGCCCCAGCATTTT
NA	15	NA	TRBV6-4	TRBJ2-2	CASSPQYANTGELFF	TGTGCCAGCAGCCCCCAGTACGCGAACACCGGGGAGCTGTTTTTT
NA	12	NA	TRBV7-9	TRBJ1-2	CASSLEGYGYTF	TGTGCCAGCAGCTTAGAGGGGTATGGCTACACCTTC
NA	14	TRBD1	TRBV5-1	TRBJ1-6	CASSQPGQGSPLHF	TGCGCCAGCAGCCAGCCGGGACAGGGGTCACCCCTCCACTTT
NA	15	TRBD2	TRBV7-8	TRBJ2-1	CASSLGLAGGVEQFF	TGTGCCAGCAGCTTAGGGCTAGCGGGGGGGGTTGAGCAGTTCTTC
few	16	NA	TRBV14	TRBJ1-1	CASTLNSDGMNTEAFF	TGTGCCAGCACCCTAAATTCGGACGGGATGAACACTGAAGCTTTCTTT
few	16	TRBD2	TRBV18	TRBJ2-2	CASSPGTSGNTGELFF	TGTGCCAGCTCACCTGGGACTAGCGGGAACACCGGGGAGCTGTTTTTT
NA	13	NA	TRBV5-1	TRBJ2-5	CASSLETQETQYF	TGCGCCAGCAGCTTGGAGACACAAGAGACCCAGTACTTC
NA	14	NA	TRBV2	TRBJ2-7	CASNRGDGSYEQYF	TGTGCCAGCAATAGGGGCGACGGTTCCTACGAGCAGTACTTC
NA	12	NA	TRBV11-2	TRBJ2-4	CASSTQGNIQYF	TGTGCCAGCAGTACCCAGGGGAACATTCAGTACTTC
NA	13	TRBD1	TRBV6-5	TRBJ2-5	CASRRTGEETQYF	TGTGCCAGCAGACGGACAGGGGAAGAGACCCAGTACTTC